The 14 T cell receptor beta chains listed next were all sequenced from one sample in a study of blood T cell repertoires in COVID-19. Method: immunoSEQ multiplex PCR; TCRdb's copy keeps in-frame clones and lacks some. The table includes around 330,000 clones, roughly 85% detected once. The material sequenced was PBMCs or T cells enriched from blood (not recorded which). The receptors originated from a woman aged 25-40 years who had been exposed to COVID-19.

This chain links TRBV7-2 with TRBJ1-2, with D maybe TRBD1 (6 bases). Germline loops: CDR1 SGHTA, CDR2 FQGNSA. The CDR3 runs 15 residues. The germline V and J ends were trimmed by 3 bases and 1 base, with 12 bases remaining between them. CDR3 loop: CASSLSTGLNYGYTF. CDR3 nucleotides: TGTGCCAGCAGCTTGTCGACAGGCCTTAACTATGGCTACACCTTC.

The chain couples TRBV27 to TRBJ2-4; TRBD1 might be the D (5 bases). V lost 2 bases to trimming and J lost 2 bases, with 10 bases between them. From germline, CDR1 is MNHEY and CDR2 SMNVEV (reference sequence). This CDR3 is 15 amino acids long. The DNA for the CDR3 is TGTGCCAGCAGTTTAGGGGCAGGGACCAAAAACATTCAGTACTTC. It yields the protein CASSLGAGTKNIQYF.

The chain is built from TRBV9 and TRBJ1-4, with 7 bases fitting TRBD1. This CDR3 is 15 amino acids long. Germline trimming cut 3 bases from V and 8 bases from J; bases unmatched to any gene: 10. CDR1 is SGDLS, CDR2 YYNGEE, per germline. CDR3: CASSAGDSGVEKLFF. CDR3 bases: TGTGCCAGCAGCGCGGGGGACAGTGGTGTCGAAAAACTGTTTTTT.

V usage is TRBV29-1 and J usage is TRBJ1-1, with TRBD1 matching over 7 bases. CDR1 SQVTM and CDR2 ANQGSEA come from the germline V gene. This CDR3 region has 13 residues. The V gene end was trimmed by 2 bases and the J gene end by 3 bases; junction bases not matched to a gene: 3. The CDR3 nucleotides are TGCAGCGTTGAACGGGACAGCGACACTGAAGCTTTCTTT. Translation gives CSVERDSDTEAFF.

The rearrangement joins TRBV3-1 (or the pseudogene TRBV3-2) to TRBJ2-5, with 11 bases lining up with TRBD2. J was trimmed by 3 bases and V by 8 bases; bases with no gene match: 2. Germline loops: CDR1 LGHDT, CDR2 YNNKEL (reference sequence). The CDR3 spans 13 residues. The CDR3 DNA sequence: TGTGCCAGCGAACTAGCGGGAGAAGAGACCCAGTACTTC. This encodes CASELAGEETQYF.

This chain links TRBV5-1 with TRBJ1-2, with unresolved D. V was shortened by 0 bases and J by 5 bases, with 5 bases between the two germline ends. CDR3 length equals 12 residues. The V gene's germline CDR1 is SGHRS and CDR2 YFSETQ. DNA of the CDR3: TGCGCCAGCAGCTTGGATCGGTATGGCTACACCTTC. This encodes CASSLDRYGYTF.

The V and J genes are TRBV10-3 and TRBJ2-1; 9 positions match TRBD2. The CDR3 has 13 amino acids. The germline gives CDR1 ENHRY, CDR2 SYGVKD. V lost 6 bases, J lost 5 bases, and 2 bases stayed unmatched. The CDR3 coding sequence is TGTGCCATCAGGGGGACTAGCAACAATGAGCAGTTCTTC. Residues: CAIRGTSNNEQFF.

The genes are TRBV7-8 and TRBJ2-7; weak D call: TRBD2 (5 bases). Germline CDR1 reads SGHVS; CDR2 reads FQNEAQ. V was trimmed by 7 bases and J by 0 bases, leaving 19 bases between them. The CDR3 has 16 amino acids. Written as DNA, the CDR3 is TGTGCCAGCAACAACCATGAGGGCAGCAGCTCCTACGAGCAGTACTTC. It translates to CASNNHEGSSSYEQYF.

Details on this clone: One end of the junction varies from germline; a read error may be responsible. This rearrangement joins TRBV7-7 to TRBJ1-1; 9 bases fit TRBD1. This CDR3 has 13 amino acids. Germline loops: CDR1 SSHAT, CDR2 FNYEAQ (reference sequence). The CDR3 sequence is CASSQDRGTEAFF. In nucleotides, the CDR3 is TGTGCTAGCAGCCAGGACAGGGGCACTGAAGCTTTCTTT. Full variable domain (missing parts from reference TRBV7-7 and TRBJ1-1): GAGVSQSPRYKVTKRGQDVTLRCDPISSHATLYWYQQALGQGPEFLTYFNYEAQPDKSGLPSDRFSAERPEGSISTLTIQRTEQRDSAMYRCASSQDRGTEAFFGQGTRLTVV.

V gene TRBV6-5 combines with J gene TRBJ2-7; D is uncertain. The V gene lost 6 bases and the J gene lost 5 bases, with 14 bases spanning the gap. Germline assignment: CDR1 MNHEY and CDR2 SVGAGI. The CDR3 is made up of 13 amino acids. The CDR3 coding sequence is TGTGCCAGCAGCGGAGCGCCACAAAACGAGCAGTACTTC. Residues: CASSGAPQNEQYF.

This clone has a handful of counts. CDR3 protein: CASSPRPNSGNTIYF. The CDR3, as DNA: TGTGCCAGCAGTCCTAGACCGAACTCTGGAAACACCATATATTTT. The chain recombines TRBV27 with TRBJ1-3; no clear D. The CDR3 covers 15 residues. V was trimmed by 5 bases and J by 0 bases, leaving 11 bases between them. Germline CDR1 MNHEY, CDR2 SMNVEV (reference sequence).

The CDR3 DNA sequence: TGTGCCAGCAGCTTGGAGAGAGGGAAAGGGCTTAGCAATCAGCCCCAGCATTTT. Protein sequence: CASSLERGKGLSNQPQHF. The rearrangement links TRBV5-4 to TRBJ1-5; D gene uncertain. The CDR3 runs 18 residues. Germline assignment: CDR1 SGHNT and CDR2 YYREEE (reference sequence). V was shortened by 0 bases and J by 0 bases, with 16 bases between the two germline ends.

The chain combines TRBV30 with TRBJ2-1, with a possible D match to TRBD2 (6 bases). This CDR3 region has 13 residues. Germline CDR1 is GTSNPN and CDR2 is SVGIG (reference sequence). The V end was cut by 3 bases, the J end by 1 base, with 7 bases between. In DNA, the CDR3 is TGTGCCTGGAGCGGGACTTCCTACAATGAGCAGTTCTTC. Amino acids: CAWSGTSYNEQFF.

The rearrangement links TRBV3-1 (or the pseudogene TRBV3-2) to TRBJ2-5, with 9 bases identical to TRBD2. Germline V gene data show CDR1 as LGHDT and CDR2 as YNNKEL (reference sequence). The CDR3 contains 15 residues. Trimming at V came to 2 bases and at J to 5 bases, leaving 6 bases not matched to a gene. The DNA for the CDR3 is TGTGCCAGCAGCCAACCTGTAGCGGGGGAGGAGACCCAGTACTTC. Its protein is CASSQPVAGEETQYF.